These 21 T cell receptor beta chains were all obtained from the same sample, sequenced in a study of Ad26.COV2.S vaccination and SARS-CoV-2 variants. Treatment reported: around 19 received Ad26.COV2.S at low or high dose, single or two shots; about 5 received placebo; per-sample allocation not given. Day 63 after the first vaccine or placebo injection was the time point for sampling. The repertoire was sequenced with immunoSEQ multiplex PCR; TCRdb's copy has only in-frame clones and lacks some. The sample holds roughly 270,000 clones, over 75% seen once. Sequencing used peripheral blood, obtained in a trial of Ad26.COV2.S vaccine versus placebo. Every receptor here comes from a person aged 18 to 59 who received the Ad26.COV2.S COVID-19 vaccine or a placebo.

The genes are TRBV11-1 and TRBJ1-1; D is unresolved. With 1 base removed from V and 7 bases from J, the gap between germline ends came to 7 bases. The length of the CDR3 is 12 residues. Per germline, CDR1 SGHAT and CDR2 FQDESV (reference sequence). In DNA, the CDR3 is TGTGCCAGCAGCTTAGTGGACTATGAAGCTTTCTTT. The encoded protein is CASSLVDYEAFF.

The chain employs TRBV6-6 and TRBJ2-3, with a weak D call TRBD2 (8 bases). This CDR3 comprises 20 residues. Trimming pared 6 bases from V and 2 bases from J, leaving 30 bases between. The V gene's germline CDR1 is MNHNY and CDR2 SVGAGI (reference sequence). The CDR3 bases are TGTGCCAGCAGCCCCAACAGGGGAACGAGCGGGAGTTGGGTCACAGATACGCAGTATTTT. Translation: CASSPNRGTSGSWVTDTQYF.

The rearrangement joins TRBV4-1 to TRBJ1-4; possibly TRBD1 for D (5 bases). The CDR3 sequence is 13 residues long. Trimming took off 2 bases at V and 8 bases at J, with 9 bases between the two ends. Per germline, CDR1 MGHRA and CDR2 YSYEKL. For the CDR3, the DNA is TGCGCCAGCAGCCAAACAGGTGGGGAAAAACTGTTTTTT. It yields the protein CASSQTGGEKLFF.

The chain links TRBV7-9 to TRBJ1-1, with D possibly TRBD1 on 5 matching bases. Germline CDR1 is SEHNR and CDR2 is FQNEAQ (reference sequence). The CDR3 runs 15 residues. The V end lost 1 base, the J end lost 5 bases, and 14 bases lay between the germline ends. Written as DNA, the CDR3 is TGTGCCAGCAGCTTAGGAGCGGGGGTGGGGACTGAAGCTTTCTTT. The encoded protein is CASSLGAGVGTEAFF. The complete variable domain, with remaining parts taken from reference TRBV7-9 and TRBJ1-1, reads DTGVSQNPRHKITKRGQNVTFRCDPISEHNRLYWYRQTLGQGPEFLTYFQNEAQLEKSRLLSDRFSAERPKGSFSTLEIQRTEQGDSAMYLCASSLGAGVGTEAFFGQGTRLTVV.

The chain recombines TRBV5-1 with TRBJ2-7; 8 bases align to TRBD1. Germline CDR1 is SGHRS and CDR2 is YFSETQ. Germline trimming cut 4 bases from V and 5 bases from J; bases unmatched to any gene: 5. The CDR3 spans 13 residues. The CDR3 nucleotides are TGCGCCAGCAGCAACAGGGGGGCCCACGAGCAGTACTTC. Its protein is CASSNRGAHEQYF.

The J gene is TRBJ1-6, the V gene TRBV5-1; 9 bases are shared with TRBD1. This CDR3 region has 18 residues. Germline V CDR1 and CDR2: SGHRS, YFSETQ. V trimming: 3 bases; J trimming: 3 bases; junction bases outside the gene matches: 10. Here the CDR3 reads CASSYKAGQGDYNSPLHF. The CDR3 coding sequence is TGCGCCAGCAGCTATAAAGCGGGACAGGGTGACTATAATTCACCCCTCCACTTT.

This rearrangement joins TRBV6-6 to TRBJ2-6, with D maybe TRBD1 (5 bases). Trimming removed 6 bases at V and 2 bases at J, with 14 bases between. The germline CDR1 and CDR2 sequences are MNHNY and SVGAGI (reference sequence). The CDR3 consists of 16 residues. CDR3 bases: TGTGCCAGCAGCTACCAGGGTTCTACTGGGGCCAACGTCCTGACTTTC. Amino acids: CASSYQGSTGANVLTF.

The chain has TRBV5-1 and TRBJ1-4; 7 positions agree with TRBD1. The CDR3 extends over 17 amino acids. J gave up 2 bases and V 0 bases, and 7 bases lay outside the gene matches. CDR1 SGHRS and CDR2 YFSETQ come from the germline V gene. CDR3 amino acids: CASSLGYKGATNEKLFF. As DNA, the CDR3 is TGCGCCAGCAGCTTGGGTTATAAGGGGGCGACTAATGAAAAACTGTTTTTT.

This chain joins TRBV28 and TRBJ2-6; 11 bases line up with TRBD2. The CDR3 length is 17 residues. Germline values: CDR1 MDHEN, CDR2 SYDVKM. V lost 3 bases to trimming and J lost 4 bases; unmatched junction nucleotides: 5. This chain's CDR3 is CASSFTLAGGGANVLTF. CDR3 bases: TGTGCCAGCAGTTTTACGCTAGCGGGGGGAGGGGCCAACGTCCTGACTTTC.

V and J are TRBV12-5 and TRBJ2-3; D not resolved. The CDR3 sequence is 16 residues long. V was cut by 3 bases and J by 2 bases, with 15 bases left in between. CDR1 LGHNT and CDR2 FRNRAP come from the germline V gene. The CDR3: CASGFGRRPATDTQYF. CDR3 coding DNA: TGTGCTAGTGGTTTCGGCCGCAGACCTGCCACAGATACGCAGTATTTT.

The chain combines TRBV18 with TRBJ2-1; TRBD2 matches 8 bases. J gave up 0 bases and V 1 base, and 2 bases lay outside the gene matches. Germline V CDR1 and CDR2: KGHSH, LQKENI. This CDR3 is 16 amino acids long. CDR3: CASSPQSGSSYNEQFF. The CDR3 DNA is TGTGCCAGCTCACCACAGAGCGGGAGCTCCTACAATGAGCAGTTCTTC.

The chain employs TRBV3-1 (or the pseudogene TRBV3-2) and TRBJ1-4; tentatively, D is TRBD1 (6 bases). CDR1 LGHDT and CDR2 YNNKEL come from the germline V gene (reference sequence). Trimming removed 1 base at V and 14 bases at J, with 14 bases between. The CDR3 runs 13 residues. The CDR3 sequence is CASSQGGGSLLFF. CDR3 DNA: TGTGCCAGCAGCCAAGGAGGGGGGTCCCTCCTGTTTTTT.

The CDR3 DNA sequence: TGCGCCAGCAGCGGGAGACGGAGCCAAGAGACCCAGTACTTC. Translated: CASSGRRSQETQYF. The V call is TRBV5-1, the J call TRBJ2-5; possible D gene TRBD2, 5 bases. The germline V gene encodes CDR1 SGHRS and CDR2 YFSETQ. Trimming took off 4 bases at V and 1 base at J, with 11 bases between the two ends. The CDR3 extends over 14 amino acids.

The V and J genes are TRBV5-1 and TRBJ1-2; TRBD1 matches at 7 bases. J gave up 6 bases and V 1 base, and 9 bases lay outside the gene matches. This CDR3 has 15 amino acids. Germline CDR1 SGHRS, CDR2 YFSETQ. The CDR3 region has the DNA TGCGCCAGCAGCTTGAGCCGCAGGGGGAGTGATGGCTACACCTTC. Its protein product is CASSLSRRGSDGYTF.

This clone occurred a few times. The chain links TRBV18 to TRBJ1-5; no reliable D call. CDR1 KGHSH and CDR2 LQKENI come from the germline V gene. The CDR3 runs 13 residues. Trimming pared 2 bases from V and 4 bases from J, leaving 6 bases between. This chain's CDR3 is CASSPEENQPQHF. The CDR3 DNA is TGTGCCAGCTCACCAGAGGAGAATCAGCCCCAGCATTTT.

This sequence joins TRBV5-4 and TRBJ2-2; D possibly corresponds to TRBD2 (5 bases). CDR1 and CDR2 (germline): SGHNT, YYREEE (reference sequence). CDR3 length: 13 amino acids. V lost 4 bases, J lost 5 bases, and 9 bases lay in between. The CDR3 sequence is CASSLDFTGELFF. The DNA for the CDR3 is TGTGCCAGCAGCCTGGACTTTACCGGGGAGCTGTTTTTT.

This sequence joins TRBV15 and TRBJ2-3; D remains unclear. Trimming removed 5 bases at V and 6 bases at J, with 18 bases between. CDR3 length: 15 residues. Germline V gene sequence: CDR1 LNHNV, CDR2 YYDKDF (reference sequence). CDR3 amino acids: CATSRPGLTADTQYF. The CDR3 nucleotides are TGTGCCACCAGCCGCCCGGGCCTTACCGCGGATACGCAGTATTTT.

The V gene is TRBV5-1, the J gene TRBJ1-6, with 7 bases aligning to TRBD1. Germline CDR1 SGHRS, CDR2 YFSETQ. The CDR3 totals 15 residues. Trimming took 4 bases from V and 7 from J; bases not matched to a gene: 8. The CDR3 DNA follows: TGCGCCAGCAGCACTCAGACAGGGATCAATTCACCCCTCCACTTT. Its protein product is CASSTQTGINSPLHF.

The rearrangement joins TRBV11-2 to TRBJ1-1; 11 nucleotides align to TRBD1. The V gene's germline CDR1 is SGHAT and CDR2 FQNNGV. The CDR3 has 15 residues. V lost 8 bases, J lost 3 bases, and 8 bases stayed unmatched. In DNA, the CDR3 is TGTGCCAGCGGCAGGGGGACAGGGGGGGACACTGAAGCTTTCTTT. Protein sequence: CASGRGTGGDTEAFF.

The chain carries TRBV12-5 and TRBJ2-1, with TRBD1 identical over 10 bases. Germline CDR1 is LGHNT and CDR2 is FRNRAP. The CDR3 is 15 amino acids. With 4 bases clipped from V and 4 bases from J, the junction kept 4 bases outside the gene matches. This chain's CDR3 is CASGYGQGGYNEQFF. CDR3 DNA sequence: TGTGCTAGTGGTTACGGACAGGGGGGTTACAATGAGCAGTTCTTC.

This clone was seen a few times. J is TRBJ2-7 and V is TRBV19; 8 positions match TRBD2. The CDR3 covers 15 residues. In germline, CDR1 is LNHDA, CDR2 SQIVND (reference sequence). The trim removed 1 base at V and 2 bases at J, leaving 4 bases unmatched. CDR3 bases: TGTGCCAGTAGTATAGGCCTAGCGGGCCCCTACGAGCAGTACTTC. Protein product: CASSIGLAGPYEQYF.